This TCR beta chain was captured in a study of shared clonotypes between healthy human individuals. General study results and limits: Few donors restricted represented genetic and exposure-history diversity.

The naive CD8 subset, CD45RO-negative cells positively selected for CCR7, excluded terminally differentiated effector memory CD45RA+ cells. Concerning this clone: Its specificity is not known.

Germline V gene sequence: CDR1 SQVTM, CDR2 ANQGSEA. The length of the CDR3 is 15 residues. The J segment lost 3 bases and the V segment lost 2 bases, leaving 6 bases of the junction unmatched. Using immunoSEQ multiplex PCR, the repertoire was profiled, and TCRdb retains in-frame clones only, with some absent. The sample lists about 2.1 million clones; about 92% were seen once. The sequencing sample was made of naive CD8+ T cells from PBMCs. The TCR originated in a man in his late teens or twenties in good health. Some clones in this sample may be carry-over from other donors' samples. J is TRBJ2-1 and V is TRBV29-1; 8 positions agree with TRBD2. CDR3 DNA: TGCAGCGTTGAATCCGAGAGCGGGAGCTACAATGAGCAGTTCTTC. It specifies CSVESESGSYNEQFF.